These 14 T cell receptor beta chains were all obtained from the same sample, sequenced in a study of blood T cell repertoires in COVID-19. Measured with immunoSEQ multiplex PCR; TCRdb has only the in-frame clones, and not every one. This table has fewer than 200,000 clones, roughly 82% appearing once. Source material: peripheral blood. These receptor sequences come from a woman in her fifties or sixties with COVID-19, enrolled during active disease.

The CDR3 spells CASSVEPSGRGDTQYF. CDR3 coding DNA: TGTGCCAGCAGCGTGGAGCCTAGCGGGAGAGGGGATACGCAGTATTTT. The J gene is TRBJ2-3, the V gene TRBV5-4; 10 positions match TRBD2. Germline values: CDR1 SGHNT, CDR2 YYREEE (reference sequence). V shed 4 bases, J shed 6 bases, and the junction held 11 bases outside the gene matches. The CDR3 contains 16 residues.

The J gene is TRBJ1-3, the V gene TRBV9, with unresolved D. The CDR3 covers 17 residues. Germline CDR1 reads SGDLS; CDR2 reads YYNGEE. V shed 1 base and J shed 2 bases, with 16 bases lying between them. The CDR3 DNA is TGTGCCAGCAGCGTAACCGTCTCCCAAGCTGCTGGAAACACCATATATTTT. This codes for CASSVTVSQAAGNTIYF.

V and J are TRBV28 and TRBJ2-7, with a tentative D call TRBD2 (5 bases). The CDR3 covers 12 residues. CDR1 MDHEN and CDR2 SYDVKM come from the germline V gene. Trimming took off 2 bases at V and 4 bases at J, with 6 bases between the two ends. The CDR3 DNA is TGTGCCAGCAGTTTAACGGGATACGAGCAGTACGTC. This sequence encodes CASSLTGYEQYV.

The V call is TRBV7-8, the J call TRBJ1-5, with a possible D match to TRBD1 (5 bases). Per germline, CDR1 SGHVS and CDR2 FQNEAQ. V was clipped by 5 bases and J by 6 bases, with 17 bases between them. The CDR3 covers 15 residues. CDR3 region: CASSQAGGKGQPQHF. In DNA form, the CDR3 reads TGTGCCAGCAGCCAGGCGGGGGGGAAAGGTCAGCCCCAGCATTTT.

This chain connects TRBV2 to TRBJ1-1, with TRBD1 as a possible D gene (5 bases). Trimming pared 3 bases from V and 1 base from J, leaving 6 bases between. The germline CDR1 and CDR2 sequences are SNHLY and FYNNEI. The CDR3 runs to 13 residues. This CDR3 is CASSDRENTEAFF. CDR3 in DNA: TGTGCCAGCAGTGACAGGGAGAACACTGAAGCTTTCTTT.

CDR3 sequence: CASSQDSAGGYNEQFF. In DNA form, the CDR3 reads TGCGCCAGCAGCCAAGATTCGGCGGGAGGTTACAATGAGCAGTTCTTC. The rearrangement joins TRBV4-3 to TRBJ2-1; 8 nucleotides match TRBD2. V lost 0 bases and J lost 4; bases outside the gene matches: 5. CDR1 and CDR2 from the germline V gene are LGHNA and YSLEER. This CDR3 is 16 amino acids long.

V is TRBV10-3 and J is TRBJ1-2; the D is unclear. V lost 4 bases and J 3 bases, leaving 12 bases between the germline ends. The CDR3 is 14 amino acids. Germline loops: CDR1 ENHRY, CDR2 SYGVKD. In DNA, the CDR3 is TGTGCCATCAGTGGGTTGGGCGGGGACTATGGCTACACCTTC. Translating gives CAISGLGGDYGYTF.

The table lists this clone with a few counts. This rearrangement joins TRBV24-1 to TRBJ2-7; D is perhaps TRBD1 (6 bases). V dropped 5 bases and J dropped 2 bases, with 12 bases sitting between them. Germline CDR1 reads KGHDR; CDR2 reads SFDVKD. This CDR3 is 14 amino acids long. Here the CDR3 DNA reads TGTGCCACCAGTGCTCCTGGACAGACCTACGAGCAGTACTTC. It codes for CATSAPGQTYEQYF.

The chain joins TRBV5-4 to TRBJ2-6; 12 bases align to TRBD2. V lost 0 bases to trimming and J lost 0 bases; unmatched junction nucleotides: 4. The germline V gene encodes CDR1 SGHNT and CDR2 YYREEE (reference sequence). The CDR3 totals 19 residues. As DNA, the CDR3 is TGTGCCAGCAGCTTGGCCGGACTAGCGGGACTCTCTGGGGCCAACGTCCTGACTTTC. Protein product: CASSLAGLAGLSGANVLTF.

V and J are TRBV5-8 and TRBJ2-1, with TRBD2 matching 11 bases. The germline V gene has CDR1 SGHTS and CDR2 YDEGEE. The CDR3 totals 16 residues. With 4 bases clipped from V and 4 bases from J, the junction kept 7 bases outside the gene matches. CDR3 loop: CASSVSGRGYYNEQFF. CDR3 coding DNA: TGTGCCAGCAGCGTTAGCGGGAGGGGGTATTACAATGAGCAGTTCTTC.

The rearrangement links TRBV4-1 to TRBJ1-2, with a weak D call TRBD1 (6 bases). The germline V gene has CDR1 MGHRA and CDR2 YSYEKL. The V and J ends lost 1 base and 4 bases respectively, with 19 bases between them. The CDR3 length is 17 residues. The DNA of the CDR3 is TGCGCCAGCAGCCAAGCACTAGGACAGATAAGGCTCTATGGCTACACCTTC. Protein: CASSQALGQIRLYGYTF.

The genes are TRBV2 and TRBJ1-1; 7 positions agree with TRBD1. CDR3 size: 15 residues. CDR1 SNHLY and CDR2 FYNNEI come from the germline V gene. With 6 bases clipped from V and 2 bases from J, the junction kept 9 bases outside the gene matches. DNA of the CDR3: TGTGCCAGCAGAAGAACGGGACAGTCTAACACTGAAGCTTTCTTT. It is translated as CASRRTGQSNTEAFF.

The gene calls are TRBV6-6 and TRBJ2-5; D is unresolved. CDR1 is MNHNY, CDR2 SVGAGI, per germline (reference sequence). The CDR3 extends over 13 amino acids. V lost 6 bases to trimming and J lost 0 bases, with 8 bases between them. The CDR3 bases are TGTGCCAGCAGGCCCCAGTACCAAGAGACCCAGTACTTC. Translating it yields CASRPQYQETQYF.

The rearrangement uses TRBV25-1 and TRBJ1-6; D unresolved. The CDR3 is 14 amino acids. V dropped 5 bases and J dropped 5 bases, with 10 bases sitting between them. Per the germline V gene, CDR1 is MGHDK and CDR2 is SYGVNS. The CDR3: CASSQLSDNSPLHF. The CDR3 coding sequence is TGTGCCAGCAGTCAGTTGAGCGATAATTCACCCCTCCACTTT.